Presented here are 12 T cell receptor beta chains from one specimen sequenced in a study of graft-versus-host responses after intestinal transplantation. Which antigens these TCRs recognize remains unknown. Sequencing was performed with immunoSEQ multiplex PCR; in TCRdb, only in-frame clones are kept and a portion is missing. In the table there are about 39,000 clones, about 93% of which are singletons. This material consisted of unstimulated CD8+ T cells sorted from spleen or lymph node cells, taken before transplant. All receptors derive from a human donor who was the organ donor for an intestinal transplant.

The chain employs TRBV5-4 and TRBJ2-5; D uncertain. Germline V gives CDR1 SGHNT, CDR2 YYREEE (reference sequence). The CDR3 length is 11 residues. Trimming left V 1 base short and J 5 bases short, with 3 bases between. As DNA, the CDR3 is TGTGCCAGCAGCTTGATGGAGACCCAGTACTTC. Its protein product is CASSLMETQYF.

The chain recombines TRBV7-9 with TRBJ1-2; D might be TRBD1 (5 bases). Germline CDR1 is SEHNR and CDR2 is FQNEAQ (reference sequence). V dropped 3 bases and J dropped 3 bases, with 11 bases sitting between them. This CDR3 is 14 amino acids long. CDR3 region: CASSLTGLYYGYTF. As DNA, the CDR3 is TGTGCCAGCAGCTTGACGGGGCTCTACTATGGCTACACCTTC.

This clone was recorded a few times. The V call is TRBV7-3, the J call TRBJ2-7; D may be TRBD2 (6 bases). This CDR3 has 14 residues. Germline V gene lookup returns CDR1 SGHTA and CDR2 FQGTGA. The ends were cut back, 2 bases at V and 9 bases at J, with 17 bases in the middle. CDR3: CASSLESRLVLQYF. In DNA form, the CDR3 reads TGTGCCAGCAGCTTAGAATCCAGACTAGTCTTGCAGTACTTC.

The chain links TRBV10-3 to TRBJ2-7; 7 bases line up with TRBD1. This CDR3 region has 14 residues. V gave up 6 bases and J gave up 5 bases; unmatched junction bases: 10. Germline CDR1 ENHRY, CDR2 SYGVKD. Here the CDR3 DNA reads TGTGCCATCAGCCAACCGGGACAGCGGAACGAGCAGTACTTC. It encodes CAISQPGQRNEQYF.

For the CDR3, the DNA is TGTGCTAGTGGTCCCGGGAGTGACTACAATGAGCAGTTCTTC. This codes for CASGPGSDYNEQFF. The chain is built from TRBV12-5 and TRBJ2-1, with a possible D match to TRBD2 (6 bases). The CDR3 runs to 14 residues. Germline lookup yields CDR1 LGHNT and CDR2 FRNRAP. Trimming stripped 5 bases from V and 3 bases from J, with 11 bases between.

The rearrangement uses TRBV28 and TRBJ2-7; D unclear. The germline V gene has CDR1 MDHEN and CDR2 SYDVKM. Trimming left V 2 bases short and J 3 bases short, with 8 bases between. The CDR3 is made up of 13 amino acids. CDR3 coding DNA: TGTGCCAGCAGTTTAGTGCCCCTCTACGAGCAGTACTTC. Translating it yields CASSLVPLYEQYF.

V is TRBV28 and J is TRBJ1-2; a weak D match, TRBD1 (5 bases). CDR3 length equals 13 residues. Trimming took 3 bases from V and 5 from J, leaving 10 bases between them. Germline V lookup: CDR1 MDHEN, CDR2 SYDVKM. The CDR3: CASSFGQGYGYTF. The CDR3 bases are TGTGCCAGCAGTTTTGGGCAGGGTTATGGCTACACCTTC.

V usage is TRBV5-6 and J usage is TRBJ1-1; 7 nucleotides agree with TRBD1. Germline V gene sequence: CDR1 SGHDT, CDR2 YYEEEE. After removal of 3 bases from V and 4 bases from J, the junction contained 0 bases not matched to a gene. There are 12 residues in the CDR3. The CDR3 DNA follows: TGTGCCAGCAGCTCAGGGGGCACTGAAGCTTTCTTT. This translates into CASSSGGTEAFF. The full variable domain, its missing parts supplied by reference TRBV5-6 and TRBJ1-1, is DAGVTQSPTHLIKTRGQQVTLRCSPKSGHDTVSWYQQALGQGPQFIFQYYEEEERQRGNFPDRFSGHQFPNYSSELNVNALLLGDSALYLCASSSGGTEAFFGQGTRLTVV.

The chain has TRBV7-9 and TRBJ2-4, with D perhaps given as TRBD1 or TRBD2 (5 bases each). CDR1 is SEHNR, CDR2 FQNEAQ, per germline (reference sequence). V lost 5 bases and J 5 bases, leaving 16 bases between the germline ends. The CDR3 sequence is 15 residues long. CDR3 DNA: TGTGCCAGCAGCGGGGACGGACCTAGCCAAAACATTCAGTACTTC. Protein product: CASSGDGPSQNIQYF.

CDR3 nucleotide sequence: TGTGCCACTGGGGCGGGAGACACCGGGGAGCTGTTTTTT. Encoded protein: CATGAGDTGELFF. This chain joins TRBV6-5 and TRBJ2-2, with 7 positions matching TRBD2. Germline V lookup: CDR1 MNHEY, CDR2 SVGAGI. Trimming at V came to 10 bases and at J to 3 bases, leaving 5 bases not matched to a gene. The CDR3 has 13 residues.

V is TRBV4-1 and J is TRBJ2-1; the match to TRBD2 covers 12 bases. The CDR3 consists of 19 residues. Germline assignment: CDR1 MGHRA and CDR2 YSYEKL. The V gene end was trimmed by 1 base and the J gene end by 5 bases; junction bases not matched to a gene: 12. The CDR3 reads CASSQGAEGWTSGDNEQFF. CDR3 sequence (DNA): TGCGCCAGCAGCCAAGGGGCCGAAGGATGGACTAGCGGGGACAATGAGCAGTTCTTC.

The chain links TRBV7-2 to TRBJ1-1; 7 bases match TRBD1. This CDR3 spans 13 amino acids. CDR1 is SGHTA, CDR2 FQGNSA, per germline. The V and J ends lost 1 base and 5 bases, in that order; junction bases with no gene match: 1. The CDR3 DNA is TGTGCCAGCAGCTTAGACAGGGGAACTGAAGCTTTCTTT. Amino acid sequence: CASSLDRGTEAFF.